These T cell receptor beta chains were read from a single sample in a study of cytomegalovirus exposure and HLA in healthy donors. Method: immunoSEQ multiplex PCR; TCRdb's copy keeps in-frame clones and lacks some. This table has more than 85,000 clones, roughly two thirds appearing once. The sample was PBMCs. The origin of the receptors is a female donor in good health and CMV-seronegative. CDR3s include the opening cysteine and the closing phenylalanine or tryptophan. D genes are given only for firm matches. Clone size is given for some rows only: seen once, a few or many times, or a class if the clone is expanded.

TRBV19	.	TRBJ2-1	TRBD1	TGTGCCAGTAGGGGAAGAGCGGGACAGGGATACAATGAGCAGTTCTTC	CASRGRAGQGYNEQFF
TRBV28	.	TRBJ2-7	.	TGTGCCAGCAGTAGATTCTACGAGCAGTACTTC	CASSRFYEQYF
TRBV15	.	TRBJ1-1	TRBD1	TGTGCCACCAGCACTGACACGACAGGGTGGGACACTGAAGCTTTCTTT	CATSTDTTGWDTEAFF
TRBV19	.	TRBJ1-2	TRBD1	TGTGCCAGTAGTAAGATTACCGGGACAGTTAATGGCTACACCTTC	CASSKITGTVNGYTF
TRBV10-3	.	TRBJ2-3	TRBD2	TGTGCCATCAGTGAGTCCCTAGCGGGGAGCACAGATACGCAGTATTTT	CAISESLAGSTDTQYF
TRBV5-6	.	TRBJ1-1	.	TGTGCCAGCAGTCTTGACAGGACTGAAGCTTTCTTT	CASSLDRTEAFF
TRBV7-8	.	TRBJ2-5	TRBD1	TGTGCCAGCAGCTTAGCCGCGGGACAGGGGGCTGAGACCCAGTACTTC	CASSLAAGQGAETQYF
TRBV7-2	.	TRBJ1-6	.	TGTGCCAGCAGCTTTGAGAGCTCCTATAATTCACCCCTCCACTTT	CASSFESSYNSPLHF
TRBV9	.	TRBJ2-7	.	TGTGCCAGCAGCGTAGACTCGGGAGTCGAGCAGTACTTC	CASSVDSGVEQYF
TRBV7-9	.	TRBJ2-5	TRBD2	TGTGCCAGCAGCTCGGGACTAGCAGGGGAGACCCAGTACTTC	CASSSGLAGETQYF
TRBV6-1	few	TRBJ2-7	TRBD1	TGTGCCAGCAACCGACGGGGGACAGGCTCCTTCGAGCAGTACTTC	CASNRRGTGSFEQYF
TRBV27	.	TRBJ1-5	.	TGTGCCAGCAGCCGCAGCGGGGGCCAGCCCCAGCATTTT	CASSRSGGQPQHF
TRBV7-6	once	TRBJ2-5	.	TGTGCCAGCAGCTTAGAAGGCGGAGAGAAAGAGACCCAGTACTTC	CASSLEGGEKETQYF
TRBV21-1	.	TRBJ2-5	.	TGTGCCAGCACCCTCGGGACTAGCGGGAGGCCCGGTCGCGAGACCCAGTACTTC	CASTLGTSGRPGRETQYF
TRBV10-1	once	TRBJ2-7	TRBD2	TGCGCCAGCAGTTTTAGCGGGACCTACGAGCAGTACTTC	CASSFSGTYEQYF
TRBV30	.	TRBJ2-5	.	TGCGCCTGGAGTGTAACAGGGTGGGAGACCCAGTACTTC	CAWSVTGWETQYF
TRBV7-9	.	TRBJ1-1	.	TGTGCCAGCAGCTCTCTAACGACGGGACAACCCTCGACTGAAGCTTTCTTT	CASSSLTTGQPSTEAFF
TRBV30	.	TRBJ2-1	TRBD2	TGTGCCTTCCTACTAGCGACCTACAATGAGCAGTTCTTC	CAFLLATYNEQFF
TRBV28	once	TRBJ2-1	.	TGTGCCAGCAGTTTCTATCAGGGATACAATGAGCAGTTCTTC	CASSFYQGYNEQFF
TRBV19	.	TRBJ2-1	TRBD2	TGTGCCAGTAACCATCGGGGAGGGGCTATTTCCTACAATGAGCAGTTCTTC	CASNHRGGAISYNEQFF